This entry lists 27 T cell receptor beta chains sequenced from one sample in a study of blood T cell repertoires in COVID-19. TCRdb keeps only in-frame clones here, not all; method: immunoSEQ multiplex PCR. The sample records roughly 230,000 clones, about 88% being singletons. The sequencing input was peripheral blood. These TCRs come from a man in his 70s with acute or convalescent COVID-19.

V and J are TRBV5-6 and TRBJ1-1; 10 nucleotides align to TRBD1. V shed 4 bases and J 1 base; nucleotides not matched to a gene: 10. Germline V gene sequence: CDR1 SGHDT, CDR2 YYEEEE. The CDR3 loop spans 17 amino acids. The CDR3 DNA sequence: TGTGCCAGCAGCATCAGACAGGGGGCACGCCAGAACACTGAAGCTTTCTTT. Translating gives CASSIRQGARQNTEAFF.

This chain joins TRBV5-6 and TRBJ2-3, with TRBD2 matching over 14 bases. This CDR3 is built from 17 residues. Trimming took 3 bases from V and 3 from J; bases not matched to a gene: 6. The germline V gene has CDR1 SGHDT and CDR2 YYEEEE. The CDR3 spells CASSSGLAGGLTDTQYF. CDR3 DNA: TGTGCCAGCAGCTCCGGACTAGCGGGAGGTCTTACAGATACGCAGTATTTT.

V usage is TRBV29-1 and J usage is TRBJ2-2; no definite D call. Germline values: CDR1 SQVTM, CDR2 ANQGSEA. V lost 2 bases to trimming and J lost 4 bases, with 14 bases between them. The CDR3 is 15 residues long. The CDR3 region has the DNA TGCAGCGTTGAAACCAATAAACAGAGCACCGGGGAGCTGTTTTTT. This sequence encodes CSVETNKQSTGELFF.

Here the CDR3 DNA reads TGCGCCAGCAGTGAGTTAGGTGGTCGGTCTAGCGGGAGGTTCGTTGTCTCCTACGAGCAGTACTTC. Protein product: CASSELGGRSSGRFVVSYEQYF. The V call is TRBV10-1, the J call TRBJ2-7; 11 bases fit TRBD2. The CDR3 has 22 amino acids. Germline V gives CDR1 WNHNN, CDR2 SYGVQD (reference sequence). After removal of 1 base from V and 0 bases from J, the junction contained 20 bases not matched to a gene.

This sequence joins TRBV19 and TRBJ2-6; D call uncertain. There are 15 residues in the CDR3. From germline, CDR1 is LNHDA and CDR2 SQIVND (reference sequence). V gave up 9 bases and J gave up 0 bases, with 12 bases separating them. CDR3 amino acids: CASHRAYSGANVLTF. The CDR3 DNA follows: TGTGCCAGCCACCGTGCCTACTCTGGGGCCAACGTCCTGACTTTC.

This rearrangement joins TRBV6-4 to TRBJ2-2; TRBD2 aligns across 12 bases. The CDR3 runs 17 residues. The germline gives CDR1 MRHNA, CDR2 SNTAGT. V lost 4 bases and J lost 2; bases outside the gene matches: 5. This CDR3 reads CASSATSGRRNTGELFF. Written as DNA, the CDR3 is TGTGCCAGCAGTGCAACTAGCGGGAGGCGAAACACCGGGGAGCTGTTTTTT.

The sample holds a few counts of this clone. The genes are TRBV2 and TRBJ2-2; D is unclear. Germline CDR1 SNHLY, CDR2 FYNNEI. The CDR3 is 13 amino acids. V lost 6 bases and J 4 bases, leaving 9 bases between the germline ends. CDR3 loop: CASRPEPTGELFF. The CDR3 DNA follows: TGTGCCAGCAGGCCAGAACCCACCGGGGAGCTGTTTTTT.

The CDR3 DNA sequence: TGTGCCAGCAGCCAAGTGGACAGCCAAAATCAGCCCCAGCATTTT. Residues: CASSQVDSQNQPQHF. This chain joins TRBV4-2 and TRBJ1-5, with D possibly being TRBD1 (6 bases). Trimming pared 1 base from V and 4 bases from J, leaving 11 bases between. CDR1 and CDR2 (germline): LGHNA, YNFKEQ. The CDR3 extends over 15 amino acids.

This chain joins TRBV18 and TRBJ1-2; possibly TRBD1 for D (6 bases). The ends were cut back, 3 bases at V and 6 bases at J, with 11 bases in the middle. The CDR3 extends over 13 amino acids. CDR1 is KGHSH and CDR2 is LQKENI in the germline V gene. The CDR3 nucleotides read TGTGCCAGCTCACCGCGACAGGAGGATGGCTACACCTTC. It is translated as CASSPRQEDGYTF.

This clone was seen only once. The chain uses TRBV11-2 and TRBJ1-2; TRBD1 aligns across 9 bases. V trimming: 4 bases; J trimming: 2 bases; junction bases outside the gene matches: 2. The CDR3 runs 14 residues. The germline V gene encodes CDR1 SGHAT and CDR2 FQNNGV. CDR3 in DNA: TGTGCCAGCAGCTCCGGGACAGGGAACTATGGCTACACCTTC. Its protein product is CASSSGTGNYGYTF.

This sequence joins TRBV5-1 and TRBJ1-1; TRBD1 might be the D (5 bases). Germline V CDR1 and CDR2: SGHRS, YFSETQ. The CDR3 loop spans 14 amino acids. The germline V and J ends were trimmed by 4 bases and 2 bases, with 12 bases remaining between them. CDR3 DNA: TGCGCCAGCAGCCCAGGGTTGCCTAACACTGAAGCTTTCTTT. Translation gives CASSPGLPNTEAFF.

V and J are TRBV9 and TRBJ2-2; D may be TRBD1 (6 bases). CDR3 length: 16 residues. Trimming stripped 4 bases from V and 6 bases from J, with 19 bases between. Germline V lookup: CDR1 SGDLS, CDR2 YYNGEE. The CDR3 loop reads CASSPRVRRGAGELFF. CDR3 bases: TGTGCCAGCAGCCCAAGAGTTCGCAGGGGAGCCGGGGAGCTGTTTTTT.

CDR3 in amino acids: CSVEGWGTGTTYGYTF. CDR3 coding DNA: TGCAGCGTTGAGGGCTGGGGGACAGGGACTACCTATGGCTACACCTTC. The chain is built from TRBV29-1 and TRBJ1-2, with 9 bases matching TRBD1. Trimming cost V 3 bases and J 4 bases; bases outside gene matches: 12. In germline, CDR1 is SQVTM, CDR2 ANQGSEA. The CDR3 length is 16 residues.

Turning to this clone: The same CDR3 can be traced to other DNA sequences in this sample. The chain combines TRBV4-3 with TRBJ1-2; TRBD1 aligns across 11 bases. CDR3 length: 13 amino acids. V was pared by 4 bases and J by 6 bases, with 1 base of the junction left unmatched. CDR1 and CDR2 from the germline V gene are LGHNA and YSLEER. The CDR3 spells CASSLGQGDGYTF. For the CDR3, the DNA is TGCGCCAGCAGCCTGGGACAGGGGGATGGCTACACCTTC.

The chain combines TRBV7-2 with TRBJ2-1, with D tentatively TRBD1 (6 bases). The CDR3 length is 13 residues. Trimming cost V 1 base and J 8 bases, with 9 bases left between them. CDR1 and CDR2 from the germline V gene are SGHTA and FQGNSA. This chain's CDR3 is CASSLGAGDEQFF. CDR3 sequence (DNA): TGTGCCAGCAGCTTAGGAGCAGGGGATGAGCAGTTCTTC.

This clone was recorded once. The J gene is TRBJ1-2, the V gene TRBV15; D is possibly TRBD1 (6 bases). Trimming removed 0 bases from V and 1 base from J, with 12 bases in between. The CDR3 is 16 residues long. Per the germline V gene, CDR1 is LNHNV and CDR2 is YYDKDF (reference sequence). Here the CDR3 DNA reads TGTGCCACCAGCAGAGAAGCGGGACACAATAACTATGGCTACACCTTC. Amino acid sequence: CATSREAGHNNYGYTF.

The chain couples TRBV28 to TRBJ1-5; a possible D gene is TRBD1 (6 bases). The CDR3 runs 16 residues. Germline lookup yields CDR1 MDHEN and CDR2 SYDVKM. V dropped 3 bases and J dropped 1 base, with 13 bases sitting between them. The CDR3 sequence: CASSFFGGASNQPQHF. In nucleotides, the CDR3 is TGTGCCAGCAGTTTTTTCGGGGGGGCCAGCAATCAGCCCCAGCATTTT.

The V gene is TRBV11-1, the J gene TRBJ2-7; 8 positions agree with TRBD1. The junction had 3 bases not matched to a gene; V was cut back by 5 bases and J by 3 bases. There are 13 residues in the CDR3. Germline CDR1 SGHAT, CDR2 FQDESV (reference sequence). The CDR3 region is CASSPGTGYEQYF. CDR3 bases: TGTGCCAGCAGCCCTGGGACAGGCTACGAGCAGTACTTC.

This clone was seen only a few times. The chain combines TRBV21-1 with TRBJ1-1; the table's D call, TRBD1, was not checked against the DNA. TRBV21-1 is described as a pseudogene. CDR3 length: 13 residues. The CDR3 bases are TGTGCCAGCAGCAAAGAGGACAGGAGGGAAGCTTTCTTT. Its protein product is CASSKEDRREAFF.

This rearrangement joins TRBV12-5 to TRBJ2-7, with 11 positions matching TRBD2. Trimming removed 1 base from V and 7 bases from J; junction bases left unmatched: 6. Germline V CDR1 and CDR2: LGHNT, FRNRAP. The CDR3 consists of 15 residues. The chain's CDR3 is CASGLGLAGSGEQYF. For the CDR3, the DNA is TGTGCTAGTGGTTTGGGACTAGCGGGATCGGGAGAGCAGTACTTC. Based on the CDR3 plus reference TRBV12-5 and TRBJ2-7, the full variable domain is DARVTQTPRHKVTEMGQEVTMRCQPILGHNTVFWYRQTMMQGLELLAYFRNRAPLDDSGMPKDRFSAEMPDATLATLKIQPSEPRDSAVYFCASGLGLAGSGEQYFGPGTRLTVT.

As DNA, the CDR3 is TGTGCCAGCAGCCACCTAGCGGGAATGAACAATGAGCAGTTCTTC. It specifies CASSHLAGMNNEQFF. V is TRBV3-1 (or the pseudogene TRBV3-2) and J is TRBJ2-1; 9 nucleotides match TRBD2. The germline gives CDR1 LGHDT, CDR2 YNNKEL (reference sequence). The CDR3 runs 15 residues. V was clipped by 3 bases and J by 5 bases; unmatched bases: 5.

V usage is TRBV28 and J usage is TRBJ2-6; 11 bases line up with TRBD1. Unmatched junction bases numbered 9, after V lost 8 bases and J lost 0 bases. CDR3 size: 18 residues. The germline gives CDR1 MDHEN, CDR2 SYDVKM. CDR3 region: CASARRTGGPSGANVLTF. In DNA form, the CDR3 reads TGTGCCAGCGCAAGGAGGACAGGGGGCCCCTCTGGGGCCAACGTCCTGACTTTC.

The chain uses TRBV19 and TRBJ1-2; the D gene is possibly TRBD1 (6 bases). V was pared by 6 bases and J by 7 bases, with 24 bases between. CDR1 and CDR2 from the germline V gene are LNHDA and SQIVND (reference sequence). This CDR3 spans 16 amino acids. This CDR3 reads CASRLGQRIGLSGYTF. The CDR3 DNA reads as TGTGCCAGTAGGTTAGGACAGAGGATCGGTCTCTCTGGCTACACCTTC.

The rearrangement uses TRBV7-3 and TRBJ2-1; TRBD2 aligns across 11 bases. Germline loops: CDR1 SGHTA, CDR2 FQGTGA. The trim removed 1 base at V and 7 bases at J, leaving 3 bases unmatched. The CDR3 is 15 residues long. Here the CDR3 DNA reads TGTGCCAGCAGCTTAAGTTCTAGCGGGAGGAATGAGCAGTTCTTC. Its protein product is CASSLSSSGRNEQFF.

The chain recombines TRBV7-2 with TRBJ2-5; 16 bases align to TRBD2. CDR1 SGHTA and CDR2 FQGNSA come from the germline V gene. The J segment lost 3 bases and the V segment lost 9 bases, leaving 7 bases of the junction unmatched. The CDR3 covers 16 residues. The CDR3 protein is CASGTSGRALKETQYF. CDR3 bases: TGTGCCAGTGGGACTAGCGGGAGGGCCCTCAAAGAGACCCAGTACTTC.

The CDR3 DNA reads as TGTGCCAGCAGTGGGGGGCAAGAGACCCAGTACTTC. It is translated as CASSGGQETQYF. The V and J genes are TRBV28 and TRBJ2-5; D might be TRBD2 (6 bases). The CDR3 extends over 12 amino acids. The germline gives CDR1 MDHEN, CDR2 SYDVKM. Trimming pared 5 bases from V and 2 bases from J, leaving 6 bases between. The variable domain in full, with the rest retrieved from reference TRBV28 and TRBJ2-5, is DVKVTQSSRYLVKRTGEKVFLECVQDMDHENMFWYRQDPGLGLRLIYFSYDVKMKEKGDIPEGYSVSREKKERFSLILESASTNQTSMYLCASSGGQETQYFGPGTRLLVL.

CDR3 amino acids: CATGTSSEQYF. In DNA form, the CDR3 reads TGTGCCACCGGGACTTCCAGCGAGCAGTACTTC. This chain uses TRBV6-6 with TRBJ2-7, with D possibly being TRBD2 (6 bases). Trimming cost V 10 bases and J 6 bases, with 13 bases left between them. The CDR3 contains 11 residues. The germline V gene encodes CDR1 MNHNY and CDR2 SVGAGI (reference sequence).